This T cell receptor beta chain emerged from a study of siplizumab effects on memory and regulatory T cells. Study-level results: Apparently more diverse than memory cells, naive T cells also seemed major alloresponse contributors. In siplizumab conditions, mappable alloreactive CD4+ clones averaged about 69% Treg-derived, against under 30% in controls. In the presence of siplizumab, alloreactive sequences traceable to unstimulated CD4+ memory cells were significantly reduced.

The sample holds a few counts of this clone. Antigen unknown. Assayed TCR templates numbered 80,000 to 100,000 for each sample. Profiling relied on immunoSEQ multiplex PCR, and the TCRdb table lists in-frame clones only, not all of them. This table has about 97,000 clones, about 93% appearing once. Trimming left V 4 bases short and J 0 bases short, with 6 bases between. CDR1 and CDR2 from the germline V gene are SNHLY and FYNNEI. This CDR3 region has 13 residues. Sequencing was carried out using non-Treg CD4+ T cells sorted from blood. The TCR comes from a human donor in good health. The J gene is TRBJ1-1, the V gene TRBV2, with D uncertain. CDR3 in amino acids: CASSGDLNTEAFF. In nucleotides, the CDR3 is TGTGCCAGCAGTGGAGATTTGAACACTGAAGCTTTCTTT.